A single sample gave rise to the 29 T cell receptor beta chains below, sequenced in a study of OX40 agonist ivuxolimab in advanced cancers. The data were produced by immunoSEQ multiplex PCR, yet TCRdb's version contains in-frame clones alone and is incomplete. Among 90,000 or so clones listed, about 90% were seen once. Sequenced here: CD4+ or CD8+ T cells sorted from blood, sampled in a trial of the OX40 agonist ivuxolimab. Receptors originate from an adult with an advanced solid tumor such as melanoma, head and neck, liver or kidney cancer.

The chain joins TRBV27 to TRBJ2-1, with no clear D. Germline CDR1 and CDR2: MNHEY and SMNVEV (reference sequence). The CDR3 is made up of 14 amino acids. Trimming pared 6 bases from V and 8 bases from J, leaving 17 bases between. Written as DNA, the CDR3 is TGTGCCAGCAGCCGGCGTCGAGAAACCGATGAGCAGTTCTTC. Translated: CASSRRRETDEQFF.

The chain is built from TRBV7-9 and TRBJ1-4, with TRBD1 matching 7 bases. This CDR3 region has 14 residues. The junction had 1 base not matched to a gene; V was cut back by 4 bases and J by 2 bases. Germline CDR1 reads SEHNR; CDR2 reads FQNEAQ (reference sequence). The CDR3 region has the DNA TGTGCCAGCAGCTCGACAGGGACTAATGAAAAACTGTTTTTT. Its translation is CASSSTGTNEKLFF.

The V and J genes are TRBV6-1 and TRBJ1-1; 7 bases map to TRBD1. The V gene end was trimmed by 0 bases and the J gene end by 6 bases; junction bases not matched to a gene: 13. CDR1 and CDR2 (germline): MNHNS, SASEGT. CDR3 length: 17 residues. CDR3 DNA sequence: TGTGCCAGCAGTGAAGCCCGAATTTACAGGGGAGATTCTGAAGCTTTCTTT. Protein sequence: CASSEARIYRGDSEAFF.

This sequence joins TRBV28 and TRBJ1-4; 7 nucleotides agree with TRBD1. The CDR3 has 15 residues. The junction had 10 bases not matched to a gene; V was cut back by 5 bases and J by 7 bases. Germline V gene lookup returns CDR1 MDHEN and CDR2 SYDVKM. CDR3 DNA sequence: TGTGCCAGCAGTCCCCGGACAGGTGCGGGTGAAAAACTGTTTTTT. This gives the protein CASSPRTGAGEKLFF.

The J gene is TRBJ1-2, the V gene TRBV19; the D gene is possibly TRBD1 (6 bases). Germline-derived CDR1 and CDR2 are LNHDA and SQIVND (reference sequence). Trimming took off 6 bases at V and 0 bases at J, with 14 bases between the two ends. CDR3 length: 15 amino acids. Here the CDR3 reads CASRGTRITNYGYTF. The CDR3 DNA is TGTGCCAGTAGAGGGACAAGGATCACTAACTATGGCTACACCTTC.

V is TRBV2 and J is TRBJ2-7; D perhaps matches TRBD2 (5 bases). Trimming stripped 3 bases from V and 6 bases from J, with 18 bases between. The germline V gene has CDR1 SNHLY and CDR2 FYNNEI. CDR3 size: 15 residues. CDR3 coding DNA: TGTGCCAGCAGTGATAGGGCAGGAGTCAGCGGCGAGCAGTACTTC. Translated, it gives CASSDRAGVSGEQYF.

This clone is a singleton in its sample. V and J are TRBV30 and TRBJ2-7; D not certain. V lost 5 bases and J lost 4, with 12 bases in between. CDR3 length: 12 residues. The germline CDR1 and CDR2 sequences are GTSNPN and SVGIG (reference sequence). CDR3 sequence reads: CAWSFSGYEQYF. The CDR3 DNA follows: TGTGCCTGGTCGTTTAGTGGGTACGAGCAGTACTTC.

The rearrangement uses TRBV7-9 and TRBJ2-5; D is unresolved. The CDR3 has 15 amino acids. V was clipped by 3 bases and J by 1 base, with 12 bases between them. CDR1 SEHNR and CDR2 FQNEAQ come from the germline V gene (reference sequence). CDR3: CASSFDGRPQETQYF. CDR3 bases: TGTGCCAGCAGCTTCGACGGACGGCCCCAAGAGACCCAGTACTTC.

The rearrangement uses TRBV19 and TRBJ1-2; a weak D match, TRBD1 (6 bases). V shed 4 bases and J shed 4 bases, with 16 bases lying between them. Germline lookup yields CDR1 LNHDA and CDR2 SQIVND (reference sequence). CDR3 length: 15 amino acids. CDR3 residues: CASSSQTGLPYGYTF. The CDR3 DNA follows: TGTGCCAGTAGTAGCCAGACAGGCCTTCCCTATGGCTACACCTTC.

The chain combines TRBV4-2 with TRBJ2-7; no definite D call. The CDR3 loop spans 12 amino acids. The germline V gene has CDR1 LGHNA and CDR2 YNFKEQ. V lost 3 bases and J lost 3, with 6 bases in between. CDR3 residues: CASSQMGYEQYF. CDR3 DNA sequence: TGTGCCAGCAGCCAGATGGGCTACGAGCAGTACTTC.

This chain links TRBV6-6 with TRBJ1-2, with a weak D call TRBD1 (5 bases). Trimming shortened V by 0 bases and J by 3 bases, and 8 bases separated the two germline ends. Germline CDR1 MNHNY, CDR2 SVGAGI (reference sequence). The CDR3 spans 14 residues. CDR3 bases: TGTGCCAGCAGTTACTCCGAAGGGGACTATGGCTACACCTTC. Its translation: CASSYSEGDYGYTF.

The rearrangement uses TRBV6-5 and TRBJ2-7; D is uncertain. CDR3 length: 14 residues. The ends were cut back, 10 bases at V and 3 bases at J, with 19 bases in the middle. CDR1 MNHEY and CDR2 SVGAGI come from the germline V gene. The CDR3 DNA sequence: TGTGCCACCCTAGGAGTCCGGGCCAACTACGAGCAGTACTTC. This translates into CATLGVRANYEQYF.

This clone was found a few times. This rearrangement joins TRBV7-2 to TRBJ1-2, with unresolved D. The germline V and J ends were trimmed by 6 bases and 2 bases, with 10 bases remaining between them. Germline assignment: CDR1 SGHTA and CDR2 FQGNSA. The CDR3 consists of 13 residues. CDR3 DNA sequence: TGTGCCAGCAGACAGAACACCAACTATGGCTACACCTTC. Amino acid sequence: CASRQNTNYGYTF. Full variable domain (outside the CDR3, taken from reference TRBV7-2 and TRBJ1-2): GAGVSQSPSNKVTEKGKDVELRCDPISGHTALYWYRQSLGQGLEFLIYFQGNSAPDKSGLPSDRFSAERTGGSVSTLTIQRTQQEDSAVYLCASRQNTNYGYTFGSGTRLTVV.

V is TRBV6-1 and J is TRBJ2-7, with D maybe TRBD1 (5 bases). In germline, CDR1 is MNHNS, CDR2 SASEGT. This CDR3 has 15 residues. V lost 4 bases and J lost 2, with 15 bases in between. CDR3 coding DNA: TGTGCCAGCAGTGGGCTTGGAAGGGGTACCTACGAGCAGTACTTC. Translation: CASSGLGRGTYEQYF.

The V call is TRBV27, the J call TRBJ1-2; the D gene is possibly TRBD1 (5 bases). Germline V gene data show CDR1 as MNHEY and CDR2 as SMNVEV (reference sequence). This CDR3 spans 16 amino acids. V gave up 5 bases and J gave up 8 bases, with 24 bases separating them. CDR3 in amino acids: CASSPLIDGGSGGYTF. CDR3 coding DNA: TGTGCCAGCAGTCCCTTAATTGATGGGGGTTCCGGGGGCTACACCTTC.

This clone was recorded once. The chain employs TRBV6-1 and TRBJ1-5, with D uncertain. The CDR3 runs to 12 residues. Germline V gives CDR1 MNHNS, CDR2 SASEGT. V shed 4 bases and J shed 4 bases, with 5 bases lying between them. CDR3 sequence (DNA): TGTGCCAGCAGTGGCCTAAATCAGCCCCAGCATTTT. This translates into CASSGLNQPQHF.

J is TRBJ2-2 and V is TRBV27, with D possibly being TRBD2 (5 bases). The V gene lost 2 bases and the J gene lost 7 bases, with 14 bases spanning the gap. CDR1 is MNHEY, CDR2 SMNVEV, per germline (reference sequence). This CDR3 spans 15 amino acids. This CDR3 reads CASSLGAGSGGELFF. CDR3 bases: TGTGCCAGCAGTTTAGGCGCAGGAAGCGGCGGGGAGCTGTTTTTT.

The chain links TRBV6-1 to TRBJ2-7, with 10 bases identical to TRBD2. Germline CDR1 reads MNHNS; CDR2 reads SASEGT. CDR3 length: 17 residues. Unmatched junction bases numbered 9, after V lost 1 base and J lost 3 bases. CDR3 DNA sequence: TGTGCCAGCAGTGAAGTCGGTAGCGGGAGGTCGCTCTACGAGCAGTACGTC. This codes for CASSEVGSGRSLYEQYV.

The V and J genes are TRBV6-5 and TRBJ1-3; weak D call: TRBD1 (5 bases). CDR3 length equals 16 residues. Trimming cost V 4 bases and J 0 bases, with 13 bases left between them. CDR1 MNHEY and CDR2 SVGAGI come from the germline V gene. CDR3 DNA: TGTGCCAGCAGTTTCCAACAGGCGTACTCTGGAAACACCATATATTTT. This codes for CASSFQQAYSGNTIYF.

This chain links TRBV7-9 with TRBJ1-3; D remains ambiguous. Per the germline V gene, CDR1 is SEHNR and CDR2 is FQNEAQ (reference sequence). Trimming left V 2 bases short and J 4 bases short, with 6 bases between. The CDR3 extends over 13 amino acids. The CDR3 region is CASSLYIGNTIYF. In nucleotides, the CDR3 is TGTGCCAGCAGCTTATACATAGGAAACACCATATATTTT. The whole variable domain, remainder taken from reference TRBV7-9 and TRBJ1-3, is DTGVSQNPRHKITKRGQNVTFRCDPISEHNRLYWYRQTLGQGPEFLTYFQNEAQLEKSRLLSDRFSAERPKGSFSTLEIQRTEQGDSAMYLCASSLYIGNTIYFGEGSWLTVV.

As for this clone: The sample carries other DNA sequences with the same CDR3. The chain uses TRBV4-1 and TRBJ2-3; no reliable D call. CDR1 is MGHRA and CDR2 is YSYEKL in the germline V gene. This CDR3 contains 13 residues. V was cut by 3 bases and J by 0 bases, with 4 bases left in between. CDR3 nucleotides: TGCGCCAGCAGCCAGGCTAGCACAGATACGCAGTATTTT. The encoded protein is CASSQASTDTQYF.

Only one count was recorded for this clone. V is TRBV28 and J is TRBJ1-5; D not resolved. Germline V gene data show CDR1 as MDHEN and CDR2 as SYDVKM. V lost 8 bases, J lost 11 bases, and 13 bases lay in between. The CDR3 is 11 amino acids. The CDR3 nucleotides are TGTGCCAGCGCCCTTGCCGGGGCCCAGCATTTT. As protein: CASALAGAQHF.

This rearrangement joins TRBV27 to TRBJ1-1, with 7 bases fitting TRBD1. Germline CDR1 and CDR2: MNHEY and SMNVEV (reference sequence). The CDR3 runs to 14 residues. The V and J ends lost 8 bases and 4 bases, in that order; junction bases with no gene match: 10. The CDR3 nucleotides are TGTGCCAGCGGCAAGACAGGGACATTCACTGAAGCTTTCTTT. This encodes CASGKTGTFTEAFF.

The chain links TRBV11-3 to TRBJ1-5, with D tentatively TRBD1 (5 bases). V gave up 9 bases and J gave up 1 base, with 19 bases separating them. Germline CDR1 SGHNT, CDR2 YENEEA. CDR3 length: 16 amino acids. CDR3 region: CASQDTTRESNQPQHF. The CDR3 bases are TGTGCCAGTCAGGACACCACCCGGGAAAGCAATCAGCCCCAGCATTTT.

V and J are TRBV10-2 and TRBJ1-2; the D is unclear. CDR3 length equals 15 residues. Trimming cost V 3 bases and J 8 bases, with 19 bases left between them. The germline gives CDR1 WSHSY, CDR2 SAAADI. The CDR3 sequence: CASSDPKRTLGGYTF. CDR3 bases: TGCGCCAGCAGTGACCCGAAACGTACCCTGGGGGGCTACACCTTC.

This chain connects TRBV13 to TRBJ2-1; TRBD1 is a possible D gene (6 bases). Germline V gene lookup returns CDR1 PRHDT and CDR2 FYEKMQ (reference sequence). The CDR3 is made up of 14 amino acids. The V and J ends lost 6 bases and 1 base respectively, with 10 bases between them. The CDR3 region has the DNA TGTGCCAGCAGGTATCAGGGGTCCTACAATGAGCAGTTCTTC. It is translated as CASRYQGSYNEQFF.

The chain joins TRBV30 to TRBJ1-1; no definite D call. Germline assignment: CDR1 GTSNPN and CDR2 SVGIG (reference sequence). The CDR3 has 10 amino acids. V lost 7 bases and J lost 5, with 8 bases in between. The CDR3 region has the DNA TGTGCCTCTCCGGGGACTGAAGCTTTCTTT. It translates to CASPGTEAFF.

J is TRBJ2-7 and V is TRBV28, with D unresolved. The CDR3 runs 11 residues. V lost 6 bases to trimming and J lost 4 bases, with 7 bases between them. In germline, CDR1 is MDHEN, CDR2 SYDVKM. CDR3 nucleotide sequence: TGTGCCAGCAGCCTAGTGTACGAGCAGTACTTC. Protein sequence: CASSLVYEQYF.

V usage is TRBV5-4 and J usage is TRBJ2-1; unclear D gene. The germline V gene has CDR1 SGHNT and CDR2 YYREEE (reference sequence). Trimming shortened V by 5 bases and J by 0 bases, and 12 bases separated the two germline ends. The CDR3 sequence is 15 residues long. CDR3 bases: TGTGCCAGCAGTCCTTACCGTAGCTCCTACAATGAGCAGTTCTTC. This sequence encodes CASSPYRSSYNEQFF.